This passage covers 25 T cell receptor beta chains from one sample sequenced in a study of blood T cell repertoires in COVID-19. Libraries were prepared by immunoSEQ multiplex PCR; TCRdb keeps only in-frame clonotypes and omits some of them. This table has approximately 140,000 clones, 70% to 90% appearing once. The specimen sequenced was peripheral blood. Every receptor here comes from a woman in her sixties with COVID-19, enrolled during active disease.

V is TRBV2 and J is TRBJ1-6; TRBD1 might be the D (5 bases). The CDR3 consists of 14 residues. The V end lost 9 bases, the J end lost 6 bases, and 15 bases lay between the germline ends. Germline CDR1 SNHLY, CDR2 FYNNEI. The CDR3 DNA reads TGTGCCAGTACTGTTCGGCAGGGTAATTCACCCCTCCACTTT. This translates into CASTVRQGNSPLHF. The full variable domain, with the rest looked up from reference TRBV2 and TRBJ1-6, is EPEVTQTPSHQVTQMGQEVILRCVPISNHLYFYWYRQILGQKVEFLVSFYNNEISEKSEIFDDQFSVERPDGSNFTLKIRSTKLEDSAMYFCASTVRQGNSPLHFGNGTRLTVT.

The genes are TRBV15 and TRBJ1-3, with D possibly being TRBD1 (5 bases). Germline lookup yields CDR1 LNHNV and CDR2 YYDKDF (reference sequence). The V end was cut by 0 bases, the J end by 2 bases, with 11 bases between. The CDR3 contains 16 residues. The CDR3 reads CATSREGGRTGNTIYF. CDR3 sequence (DNA): TGTGCCACCAGCAGAGAGGGGGGACGGACTGGAAACACCATATATTTT.

Concerning this clone itself: This sample includes further DNA sequences coding for the same CDR3. V gene TRBV11-2 combines with J gene TRBJ1-5, with TRBD1 identical over 7 bases. This CDR3 contains 14 residues. The ends lost 5 bases at V and 3 bases at J; junction bases unmatched: 4. Germline lookup yields CDR1 SGHAT and CDR2 FQNNGV. CDR3 in DNA: TGTGCCAGCAGCCCCGGGACAGCCAATCAGCCCCAGCATTTT. Amino acids: CASSPGTANQPQHF.

The chain uses TRBV27 and TRBJ2-1; 7 nucleotides agree with TRBD1. Trimming took 0 bases from V and 5 from J; bases not matched to a gene: 16. CDR1 and CDR2 (germline): MNHEY, SMNVEV (reference sequence). The CDR3 consists of 19 residues. The CDR3 is CASSLSTRRQGAHHNEQFF. CDR3 in DNA: TGTGCCAGCAGTTTATCAACCCGCCGACAGGGCGCCCATCACAATGAGCAGTTCTTC.

This chain joins TRBV11-2 and TRBJ2-2, with D uncertain. The CDR3 is 13 amino acids. Trimming shortened V by 7 bases and J by 5 bases, and 11 bases separated the two germline ends. CDR1 is SGHAT, CDR2 FQNNGV, per germline. CDR3 coding DNA: TGTGCCAGCACCCCACAGAGAACCGGGGAGCTGTTTTTT. It codes for CASTPQRTGELFF.

The chain employs TRBV6-5 and TRBJ2-7; 11 nucleotides agree with TRBD2. The V segment lost 2 bases and the J segment 0 bases; nucleotides outside the gene matches: 3. CDR1 is MNHEY and CDR2 is SVGAGI in the germline V gene. The CDR3 sequence is 16 residues long. CDR3 region: CASSYVSGGVSYEQYF. The CDR3 DNA reads TGTGCCAGCAGTTACGTTAGCGGGGGGGTCTCCTACGAGCAGTACTTC.

The chain recombines TRBV6-5 with TRBJ2-7; TRBD2 is a possible D gene (5 bases). The CDR3 sequence is 13 residues long. Trimming removed 0 bases at V and 5 bases at J, with 8 bases between. Germline values: CDR1 MNHEY, CDR2 SVGAGI. As DNA, the CDR3 is TGTGCCAGCAGTTACTCGCCCGGGGACGAGCAGTACTTC. Encoded protein: CASSYSPGDEQYF.

J is TRBJ2-7 and V is TRBV15, with 8 bases fitting TRBD2. CDR3 size: 14 residues. CDR1 is LNHNV, CDR2 YYDKDF, per germline (reference sequence). J gave up 6 bases and V 0 bases, and 4 bases lay outside the gene matches. CDR3 region: CATSRDPGRGEQYF. As DNA, the CDR3 is TGTGCCACCAGCAGAGACCCCGGGAGGGGCGAGCAGTACTTC.

The chain uses TRBV7-9 and TRBJ2-7; 7 positions agree with TRBD1. CDR1 and CDR2 (germline): SEHNR, FQNEAQ (reference sequence). V shed 5 bases, J shed 4 bases, and the junction held 14 bases outside the gene matches. This CDR3 contains 16 residues. The CDR3 DNA is TGTGCCAGCAGCCCACCATCGGACAGGCCGGGGTACGAGCAGTACTTC. Protein: CASSPPSDRPGYEQYF.

The chain links TRBV4-1 to TRBJ1-2; D unresolved. This CDR3 contains 16 residues. The V gene's germline CDR1 is MGHRA and CDR2 YSYEKL. V was clipped by 2 bases and J by 4 bases, with 17 bases between them. For the CDR3, the DNA is TGCGCCAGCAGCCAACGTTCGGCGGGATTGGGCTATGGCTACACCTTC. Its protein is CASSQRSAGLGYGYTF.

V and J are TRBV21-1 and TRBJ2-5; the table's TRBD1 call for D was not verified on the DNA. TRBV21-1 is a documented pseudogene. This CDR3 is built from 13 residues. CDR3 nucleotides: TGTGCCAGCACCCGGGACAGGCAAGAGACCCAGTACTTC. This gives the protein CASTRDRQETQYF.

This clone was observed a few times. V and J are TRBV9 and TRBJ1-2, with TRBD1 matching over 12 bases. J lost 6 bases, V lost 3 bases, and 6 bases had no gene match. The length of the CDR3 is 15 residues. Per germline, CDR1 SGDLS and CDR2 YYNGEE. The CDR3: CASSATGQGANGYTF. In nucleotides, the CDR3 is TGTGCCAGCAGCGCGACGGGACAGGGGGCCAATGGCTACACCTTC.

The rearrangement links TRBV5-1 to TRBJ2-1, with 11 bases that match TRBD2. This CDR3 is 16 amino acids long. Germline values: CDR1 SGHRS, CDR2 YFSETQ. The V and J ends lost 4 bases and 7 bases, in that order; junction bases with no gene match: 10. The CDR3 reads CASSTPSGGPVNEQFF. DNA of the CDR3: TGCGCCAGCAGCACACCTAGCGGGGGGCCTGTGAATGAGCAGTTCTTC.

The rearrangement joins TRBV7-8 to TRBJ1-2; D is unclear. V lost 6 bases and J lost 6, with 14 bases in between. The CDR3 consists of 13 residues. Germline lookup yields CDR1 SGHVS and CDR2 FQNEAQ. Here the CDR3 reads CASRPAGVDGYTF. In DNA form, the CDR3 reads TGTGCCAGCAGACCGGCCGGGGTTGATGGCTACACCTTC.

The chain combines TRBV2 with TRBJ2-5; D might be TRBD1 (6 bases). Germline V gene data show CDR1 as SNHLY and CDR2 as FYNNEI. The CDR3 has 13 residues. V lost 6 bases and J lost 3, with 11 bases in between. CDR3 sequence reads: CASSTRTEETQYF. DNA of the CDR3: TGTGCCAGCAGCACTAGGACAGAAGAGACCCAGTACTTC. Looking up the rest from reference TRBV2 and TRBJ2-5 gives the full variable domain: EPEVTQTPSHQVTQMGQEVILRCVPISNHLYFYWYRQILGQKVEFLVSFYNNEISEKSEIFDDQFSVERPDGSNFTLKIRSTKLEDSAMYFCASSTRTEETQYFGPGTRLLVL.

The chain has TRBV18 and TRBJ2-3; 12 bases match TRBD1. In germline, CDR1 is KGHSH, CDR2 LQKENI. The length of the CDR3 is 17 residues. V was pared by 6 bases and J by 0 bases, with 7 bases of the junction left unmatched. The CDR3 loop reads CASSAGTGGSSTDTQYF. The CDR3 bases are TGTGCCAGCTCGGCCGGGACAGGGGGCTCTAGCACAGATACGCAGTATTTT. Filled out from reference TRBV18 and TRBJ2-3, the complete variable domain reads NAGVMQNPRHLVRRRGQEARLRCSPMKGHSHVYWYRQLPEEGLKFMVYLQKENIIDESGMPKERFSAEFPKEGPSILRIQQVVRGDSAAYFCASSAGTGGSSTDTQYFGPGTRLTVL.

CDR3 protein: CASRAGTSHGNEQFF. The CDR3, as DNA: TGCGCCAGCAGGGCCGGGACTAGCCATGGAAATGAGCAGTTCTTC. The J gene is TRBJ2-1, the V gene TRBV10-1; the match to TRBD2 covers 9 bases. This CDR3 spans 15 amino acids. Losses at the gene ends were 6 bases for V and 7 bases for J; bases not matched to a gene: 10. CDR1 is WNHNN and CDR2 is SYGVQD in the germline V gene (reference sequence).

V usage is TRBV11-3 and J usage is TRBJ2-3, with D maybe TRBD2 (6 bases). Trimming took 0 bases from V and 4 from J, leaving 17 bases between them. The CDR3 runs to 17 residues. In germline, CDR1 is SGHNT, CDR2 YENEEA. This CDR3 reads CASSLDWATGDSDTQYF. DNA of the CDR3: TGTGCCAGCAGCTTAGATTGGGCTACCGGGGACTCAGATACGCAGTATTTT. Together with reference TRBV11-3 and TRBJ2-3, the CDR3 gives the full variable domain: EAGVVQSPRYKIIEKKQPVAFWCNPISGHNTLYWYLQNLGQGPELLIRYENEEAVDDSQLPKDRFSAERLKGVDSTLKIQPAELGDSAVYLCASSLDWATGDSDTQYFGPGTRLTVL.

Judged by abundance, this clone is medium-sized. The identical CDR3 is also encoded by other nucleotide sequences in the sample. The chain carries TRBV2 and TRBJ2-7; no reliable D call. The V end was cut by 6 bases, the J end by 3 bases, with 6 bases between. This CDR3 comprises 11 residues. In germline, CDR1 is SNHLY, CDR2 FYNNEI. The CDR3: CASSPNYEQYF. CDR3 bases: TGTGCCAGCAGCCCAAACTACGAGCAGTACTTC.

This clone was seen a few times. The V and J genes are TRBV7-6 and TRBJ1-1; D not certain. The CDR3 is 15 amino acids. Germline CDR1 and CDR2: SGHVS and FNYEAQ. V gave up 1 base and J gave up 1 base, with 10 bases separating them. This CDR3 reads CASSLVSSSNTEAFF. The CDR3 DNA sequence: TGTGCCAGCAGCTTAGTTAGCAGTTCGAACACTGAAGCTTTCTTT.

This chain's CDR3 is CASSHRQGRDNQPQHF. In DNA form, the CDR3 reads TGTGCCAGTAGTCACCGACAGGGGCGGGATAATCAGCCCCAGCATTTT. The chain carries TRBV19 and TRBJ1-5; 8 bases are a match to TRBD1. V gave up 5 bases and J gave up 4 bases; unmatched junction bases: 10. Germline lookup yields CDR1 LNHDA and CDR2 SQIVND (reference sequence). This CDR3 has 16 amino acids.

The rearrangement links TRBV30 to TRBJ1-1; 8 bases agree with TRBD1. Germline CDR1 reads GTSNPN; CDR2 reads SVGIG (reference sequence). The V segment lost 5 bases and the J segment 0 bases; nucleotides outside the gene matches: 17. This CDR3 contains 18 residues. The CDR3 bases are TGTGCCTGGGCAACAAGTAGCGGACAGGGCTTTATGAACACTGAAGCTTTCTTT. Amino acids: CAWATSSGQGFMNTEAFF.

The CDR3 DNA follows: TGCGCCAGCAGTGAGGCGGGAGGCGAGCAGTTCTTC. Its translation is CASSEAGGEQFF. V and J are TRBV10-2 and TRBJ2-1; TRBD2 matches 8 bases. Germline loops: CDR1 WSHSY, CDR2 SAAADI. V dropped 2 bases and J dropped 10; count of bases not matched to a gene: 1. The CDR3 loop spans 12 amino acids.

The chain recombines TRBV4-2 with TRBJ1-5; 9 nucleotides match TRBD1. V lost 6 bases to trimming and J lost 4 bases; unmatched junction nucleotides: 1. The CDR3 has 13 residues. Germline V gene lookup returns CDR1 LGHNA and CDR2 YNFKEQ. CDR3 sequence reads: CASSGQGNQPQHF. Written as DNA, the CDR3 is TGTGCCAGCAGTGGACAGGGGAATCAGCCCCAGCATTTT.

The rearrangement uses TRBV7-8 and TRBJ2-3; TRBD2 matches 9 bases. Germline V gene data show CDR1 as SGHVS and CDR2 as FQNEAQ. The CDR3 extends over 19 amino acids. With 4 bases clipped from V and 1 base from J, the junction kept 15 bases outside the gene matches. The CDR3 is CASSSLIQRGARGTDTQYF. Written as DNA, the CDR3 is TGTGCCAGCAGCTCCTTAATCCAGCGGGGGGCCCGCGGCACAGATACGCAGTATTTT.